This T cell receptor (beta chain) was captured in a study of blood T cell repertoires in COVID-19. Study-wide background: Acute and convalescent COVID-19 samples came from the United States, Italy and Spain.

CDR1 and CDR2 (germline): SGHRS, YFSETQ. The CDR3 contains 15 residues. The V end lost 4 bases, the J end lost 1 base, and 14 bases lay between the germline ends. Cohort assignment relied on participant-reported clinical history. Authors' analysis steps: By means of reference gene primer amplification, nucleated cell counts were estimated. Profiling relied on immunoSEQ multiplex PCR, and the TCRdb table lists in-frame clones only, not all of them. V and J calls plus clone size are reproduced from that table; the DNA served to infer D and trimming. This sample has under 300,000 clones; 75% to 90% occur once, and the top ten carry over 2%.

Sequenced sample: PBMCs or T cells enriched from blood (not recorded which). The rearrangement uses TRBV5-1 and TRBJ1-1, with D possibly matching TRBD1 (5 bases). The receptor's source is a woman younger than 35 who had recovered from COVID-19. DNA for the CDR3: TGCGCCAGCAGCACCTACCCGACAGCGAACACTGAAGCTTTCTTT. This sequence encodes CASSTYPTANTEAFF.